These 19 T cell receptor beta chains came from one sample sequenced in a study of blood T cell repertoires in COVID-19. Assay: immunoSEQ multiplex PCR; the TCRdb copy retains only in-frame clones and omits some. The table lists about 56,000 clones, roughly nine tenths of them singletons. The specimen sequenced was peripheral blood. These TCRs come from a woman aged 60-75 years with COVID-19, enrolled during active disease.

The chain carries TRBV5-4 and TRBJ1-4; the D is unclear. The length of the CDR3 is 16 residues. Germline V gene data show CDR1 as SGHNT and CDR2 as YYREEE (reference sequence). V lost 4 bases, J lost 4 bases, and 17 bases lay in between. The CDR3 DNA reads TGTGCCAGCAGCCCCGGGAACCCTCGGGGTAATGAAAAACTGTTTTTT. Translating gives CASSPGNPRGNEKLFF.

The genes are TRBV10-3 and TRBJ1-6; 8 bases map to TRBD1. V trimming: 4 bases; J trimming: 5 bases; junction bases outside the gene matches: 7. Germline CDR1 is ENHRY and CDR2 is SYGVKD. This CDR3 has 16 residues. DNA of the CDR3: TGTGCCATCAGTGGGGGACAGGATCCGAATAATTCACCCCTCCACTTT. Its protein product is CAISGGQDPNNSPLHF.

The genes are TRBV7-2 and TRBJ1-2; 7 positions match TRBD1. V shed 5 bases and J 7 bases; nucleotides not matched to a gene: 13. The CDR3 totals 15 residues. CDR1 and CDR2 from the germline V gene are SGHTA and FQGNSA. The CDR3 is CASSHWGQLQGGYTF. CDR3 DNA: TGTGCCAGCAGCCATTGGGGACAGCTTCAGGGTGGCTACACCTTC.

V and J are TRBV27 and TRBJ2-7; TRBD2 matches 7 bases. The CDR3 has 15 amino acids. Germline trimming cut 2 bases from V and 0 bases from J; bases unmatched to any gene: 4. From germline, CDR1 is MNHEY and CDR2 SMNVEV (reference sequence). For the CDR3, the DNA is TGTGCCAGCAGTTTAAGGGAGGGCTACTCCTACGAGCAGTACTTC. This translates into CASSLREGYSYEQYF.

In nucleotides, the CDR3 is TGTGCCAGCAGTTCGGGGACAGGAACTAAGCAGTTCTTC. It encodes CASSSGTGTKQFF. The genes are TRBV6-5 and TRBJ2-1, with 8 bases fitting TRBD1. In germline, CDR1 is MNHEY, CDR2 SVGAGI. Unmatched junction bases numbered 7, after V lost 4 bases and J lost 11 bases. CDR3 size: 13 residues.

The chain links TRBV6-5 to TRBJ1-4, with D tentatively TRBD1 (6 bases). The V gene's germline CDR1 is MNHEY and CDR2 SVGAGI. The CDR3 consists of 13 residues. V was shortened by 8 bases and J by 0 bases, with 7 bases between the two germline ends. CDR3 sequence reads: CASGGATNEKLFF. CDR3 sequence (DNA): TGTGCCAGCGGGGGCGCAACTAATGAAAAACTGTTTTTT.

This clone has only one observation. This chain links TRBV6-5 with TRBJ1-2; 8 nucleotides agree with TRBD1. The CDR3 is 13 residues long. CDR1 is MNHEY and CDR2 is SVGAGI in the germline V gene. With V trimmed by 2 bases and J by 7 bases, 3 bases remained unmatched. CDR3 region: CASSYQGAGGYTF. The CDR3 nucleotides read TGTGCCAGCAGTTACCAGGGGGCTGGTGGCTACACCTTC.

The chain has TRBV6-5 and TRBJ1-6; D gene unclear. V shed 5 bases and J shed 7 bases, with 12 bases lying between them. CDR1 is MNHEY and CDR2 is SVGAGI in the germline V gene. The length of the CDR3 is 14 residues. The CDR3: CASSRTVGNSPLHF. The CDR3, as DNA: TGTGCCAGCAGTCGGACTGTAGGAAATTCACCCCTCCACTTT.

The genes are TRBV6-5 and TRBJ1-1, with 7 bases fitting TRBD1. The CDR3 is 13 amino acids. J lost 3 bases, V lost 6 bases, and 4 bases had no gene match. The V gene's germline CDR1 is MNHEY and CDR2 SVGAGI. The CDR3: CASSVGTDTEAFF. CDR3 nucleotide sequence: TGTGCCAGCAGCGTAGGGACAGACACTGAAGCTTTCTTT.

This rearrangement joins TRBV18 to TRBJ1-4; 7 nucleotides align to TRBD1. CDR3 length: 16 residues. V lost 5 bases and J lost 5; bases outside the gene matches: 11. In germline, CDR1 is KGHSH, CDR2 LQKENI. CDR3 nucleotides: TGTGCCAGCTCAACGAGACAGGGACCCGACAATGAAAAACTGTTTTTT. Its protein product is CASSTRQGPDNEKLFF. The full variable domain, rest sourced from reference TRBV18 and TRBJ1-4, is NAGVMQNPRHLVRRRGQEARLRCSPMKGHSHVYWYRQLPEEGLKFMVYLQKENIIDESGMPKERFSAEFPKEGPSILRIQQVVRGDSAAYFCASSTRQGPDNEKLFFGSGTQLSVL.

The rearrangement links TRBV11-2 to TRBJ2-3; weak D call: TRBD1 (5 bases). The germline V gene encodes CDR1 SGHAT and CDR2 FQNNGV. The V gene lost 6 bases and the J gene lost 1 base, with 35 bases spanning the gap. The CDR3 runs 22 residues. In nucleotides, the CDR3 is TGTGCCAGCAGTGCCCGATTCCAATCCAGGGTTTATGGCGAGCCAGGCACAGATACGCAGTATTTT. Translation: CASSARFQSRVYGEPGTDTQYF.

V is TRBV10-3 and J is TRBJ2-7, with 10 bases lining up with TRBD2. Germline CDR1 is ENHRY and CDR2 is SYGVKD. Unmatched junction bases numbered 6, after V lost 4 bases and J lost 3 bases. The CDR3 sequence is 15 residues long. Here the CDR3 DNA reads TGTGCCATCAGTGCCACGGGACTAGCGAACTACGAGCAGTACTTC. This codes for CAISATGLANYEQYF.

The chain employs TRBV29-1 and TRBJ1-2; no clear D gene. Trimming pared 3 bases from V and 8 bases from J, leaving 22 bases between. Germline-derived CDR1 and CDR2 are SQVTM and ANQGSEA. The CDR3 covers 15 residues. This chain's CDR3 is CSVEGAGTPGSGYTF. In nucleotides, the CDR3 is TGCAGCGTTGAGGGAGCTGGAACCCCGGGCTCAGGCTACACCTTC.

The chain recombines TRBV7-9 with TRBJ1-4, with TRBD1 matching over 7 bases. The J segment lost 3 bases and the V segment lost 5 bases, leaving 12 bases of the junction unmatched. Germline CDR1 reads SEHNR; CDR2 reads FQNEAQ (reference sequence). CDR3 size: 17 residues. CDR3 nucleotides: TGTGCCAGCAGCCGGTACAGGGGACAGACCCCTAATGAAAAACTGTTTTTT. This translates into CASSRYRGQTPNEKLFF.

The gene calls are TRBV7-7 and TRBJ2-5, with a possible D match to TRBD2 (5 bases). V lost 4 bases and J 2 bases, leaving 14 bases between the germline ends. In germline, CDR1 is SSHAT, CDR2 FNYEAQ (reference sequence). The CDR3 loop spans 15 amino acids. CDR3 in amino acids: CASSSQEAPQETQYF. CDR3 coding DNA: TGTGCCAGCAGCTCCCAGGAGGCCCCACAAGAGACCCAGTACTTC.

This chain links TRBV6-5 with TRBJ1-4; 7 nucleotides align to TRBD1. The junction had 8 bases not matched to a gene; V was cut back by 3 bases and J by 7 bases. This CDR3 spans 15 amino acids. From germline, CDR1 is MNHEY and CDR2 SVGAGI. The CDR3 nucleotides are TGTGCCAGCAGTTATTTGGGGGCAGGGGGTGAAAAACTGTTTTTT. Amino acids: CASSYLGAGGEKLFF.

This chain links TRBV5-1 with TRBJ1-6; 7 nucleotides agree with TRBD1. The CDR3 is made up of 14 amino acids. The trim removed 4 bases at V and 7 bases at J, leaving 5 bases unmatched. The germline gives CDR1 SGHRS, CDR2 YFSETQ. This CDR3 is CASSTGQSNSPLHF. The CDR3 nucleotides are TGCGCCAGCAGCACGGGACAGTCAAATTCACCCCTCCACTTT.

The chain combines TRBV20-1 with TRBJ1-5; D call uncertain. This CDR3 region has 11 residues. Trimming shortened V by 3 bases and J by 5 bases, and 5 bases separated the two germline ends. CDR1 and CDR2 from the germline V gene are DFQATT and SNEGSKA (reference sequence). The CDR3 nucleotides are TGCAGTGCTAGTTTCGATCAGCCCCAGCATTTT. Its translation is CSASFDQPQHF.

This chain uses TRBV4-3 with TRBJ1-2, with D uncertain. Germline V CDR1 and CDR2: LGHNA, YSLEER. The CDR3 covers 15 residues. Trimming left V 0 bases short and J 7 bases short, with 15 bases between. The CDR3 sequence: CASSQELLYHFGYTF. CDR3 coding DNA: TGCGCCAGCAGCCAAGAACTCCTATACCACTTTGGCTACACCTTC.